Below, 18 T cell receptor beta chains from the same sample are listed, as sequenced in a study of T-cell memory formation after mild COVID-19. Each CDR3 protein gets one entry after TCRdb re-called the 5' RACE reads with MiXCR. The sample lists 530,000 or so distinct CDR3 sequences; approximately 15% were seen once. The specimen sequenced was PBMCs or a T cell subset sorted from them (not recorded which). The receptors come from an adult woman who had mild COVID-19 (a few samples of this study predate the infection). Cell type and time point are not known.

This clonotype was seen a few times. This chain links TRBV7-9 with TRBJ1-1, with 10 nucleotides matching TRBD1. Germline CDR1 SEHNR, CDR2 FQNEAQ (reference sequence). The V and J ends lost 4 bases and 6 bases, in that order; junction bases with no gene match: 8. The CDR3 is made up of 15 amino acids. CDR3 sequence: CASSSDDRGLAEAFF. The CDR3 DNA is TGTGCCAGCAGCTCAGATGACAGGGGGCTGGCTGAAGCTTTCTTT.

This clonotype occurred many times. V gene TRBV7-3 combines with J gene TRBJ2-1; a possible D gene is TRBD2 (6 bases). V lost 5 bases and J lost 4, with 9 bases in between. The CDR3 has 13 amino acids. Germline V gene data show CDR1 as SGHTA and CDR2 as FQGTGA. The CDR3 protein is CASSDGTYNEQFF. As DNA, the CDR3 is TGTGCCAGCAGCGACGGGACTTACAATGAGCAGTTCTTC.

This chain connects TRBV6-5 to TRBJ2-7, with D hard to call. Germline CDR1 and CDR2: MNHEY and SVGAGI. This CDR3 has 12 amino acids. The V end was cut by 2 bases, the J end by 7 bases, with 9 bases between. The CDR3 sequence is CASSYPSGEQYF. CDR3 coding DNA: TGTGCCAGCAGTTACCCCTCCGGGGAGCAGTACTTC.

J is TRBJ1-2 and V is TRBV5-4, with 10 nucleotides matching TRBD1. CDR3 length: 19 residues. The germline gives CDR1 SGHNT, CDR2 YYREEE (reference sequence). The junction had 18 bases not matched to a gene; V was cut back by 3 bases and J by 4 bases. In nucleotides, the CDR3 is TGTGCCAGCAGCTCCTCCCAAGACAGGGGGCTCCTTATCCTCTATGGCTACACCTTC. Translation gives CASSSSQDRGLLILYGYTF.

This clonotype has a handful of counts. The genes are TRBV15 and TRBJ2-1; maybe TRBD1 (6 bases). The CDR3 has 14 amino acids. Germline CDR1 reads LNHNV; CDR2 reads YYDKDF (reference sequence). Deletions cut 3 bases from V and 2 bases from J, with 8 bases between. The CDR3 is CATSRRTAYNEQFF. CDR3 in DNA: TGTGCCACCAGCAGGAGGACAGCCTACAATGAGCAGTTCTTC.

This clonotype came up a few times. The chain has TRBV4-2 and TRBJ2-3; 8 bases are shared with TRBD2. Germline values: CDR1 LGHNA, CDR2 YNFKEQ. V lost 0 bases to trimming and J lost 3 bases; unmatched junction nucleotides: 2. The CDR3 extends over 15 amino acids. The chain's CDR3 is CASSQEGGGTDTQYF. Here the CDR3 DNA reads TGTGCCAGCAGCCAAGAGGGCGGGGGGACAGATACGCAGTATTTT.

The rearrangement joins TRBV11-2 to TRBJ1-1; D is uncertain. Per germline, CDR1 SGHAT and CDR2 FQNNGV. There are 15 residues in the CDR3. The germline V and J ends were trimmed by 1 base and 10 bases, with 19 bases remaining between them. This CDR3 is CASSLGPLRSLLAFF. The DNA of the CDR3 is TGTGCCAGCAGCTTAGGTCCCTTGCGGAGTCTCTTAGCTTTCTTT.

This clonotype was recorded a few times. The V gene is TRBV5-1, the J gene TRBJ2-3; no definite D call. Trimming shortened V by 5 bases and J by 1 base, and 14 bases separated the two germline ends. The CDR3 sequence is 15 residues long. The germline V gene encodes CDR1 SGHRS and CDR2 YFSETQ. The CDR3: CASRPEEAGTDTQYF. CDR3 bases: TGCGCCAGCAGACCAGAGGAAGCTGGCACAGATACGCAGTATTTT.

The V call is TRBV7-9, the J call TRBJ2-3; TRBD1 matches at 9 bases. Germline-derived CDR1 and CDR2 are SEHNR and FQNEAQ (reference sequence). The J segment lost 3 bases and the V segment lost 5 bases, leaving 9 bases of the junction unmatched. This CDR3 has 16 amino acids. The CDR3 sequence is CASSAGTGIQTDTQYF. The CDR3 DNA reads as TGTGCCAGCAGCGCCGGGACAGGGATTCAGACAGATACGCAGTATTTT.

This clonotype was observed a handful of times. CDR3 sequence (DNA): TGTGCCAGCAGTTTAGCGCGCAGGATCAGGAACACTGAAGCTTTCTTT. This gives the protein CASSLARRIRNTEAFF. This sequence joins TRBV12-3 or TRBV12-4 and TRBJ1-1; no reliable D call. V lost 0 bases and J 1 base, leaving 12 bases between the germline ends. CDR3 length: 16 amino acids.

This clonotype was counted a few times. The rearrangement joins TRBV10-3 to TRBJ2-7; possibly TRBD2 for D (6 bases). Germline assignment: CDR1 ENHRY and CDR2 SYGVKD. CDR3 size: 14 residues. The V gene lost 6 bases and the J gene lost 0 bases, with 12 bases spanning the gap. The CDR3 DNA follows: TGTGCCATCAGAGTCCTAGCGTCCTCCTACGAGCAGTACTTC. Encoded protein: CAIRVLASSYEQYF.

This sequence joins TRBV4-2 and TRBJ2-2; possible D gene TRBD1, 6 bases. V was clipped by 1 base and J by 4 bases, with 10 bases between them. Germline-derived CDR1 and CDR2 are LGHNA and YNFKEQ. The CDR3 spans 15 residues. CDR3 in amino acids: CASSQVQGSTGELFF. The CDR3 nucleotides are TGTGCCAGCAGCCAAGTTCAGGGGTCCACCGGGGAGCTGTTTTTT.

This clonotype has only one observation. The chain recombines TRBV5-1 with TRBJ2-7, with TRBD1 identical over 9 bases. Germline-derived CDR1 and CDR2 are SGHRS and YFSETQ. The CDR3 length is 16 residues. Germline trimming cut 1 base from V and 5 bases from J; bases unmatched to any gene: 10. Here the CDR3 reads CASSLMGGTGSDEQYF. As DNA, the CDR3 is TGCGCCAGCAGCTTGATGGGTGGGACAGGGAGCGACGAGCAGTACTTC.

About this clonotype itself: One junction end disagrees with the germline gene, perhaps due to a read error. The chain recombines TRBV6-2 or TRBV6-3 with TRBJ2-1; D remains unclear. Germline V gene sequence: CDR1 MNHEY, CDR2 SVGEGT. The length of the CDR3 is 11 residues. The CDR3 nucleotides are TGTGCCAGCAGTGACTCAAATGAGCAGTTCTTC. It is translated as CASSDSNEQFF.

This clonotype has only a few counts. The chain's CDR3 is CASSLVGANGYTF. CDR3 DNA sequence: TGTGCCAGCAGCTTAGTAGGGGCAAATGGCTACACCTTC. This rearrangement joins TRBV7-8 to TRBJ1-2; TRBD1 is a possible D gene (5 bases). Germline CDR1 and CDR2: SGHVS and FQNEAQ. The CDR3 has 13 amino acids. Trimming cost V 1 base and J 6 bases, with 9 bases left between them.

This rearrangement joins TRBV27 to TRBJ2-1, with D maybe TRBD2 (6 bases). V lost 3 bases, J lost 10 bases, and 10 bases lay in between. Germline V lookup: CDR1 MNHEY, CDR2 SMNVEV (reference sequence). The CDR3 spans 12 residues. The DNA for the CDR3 is TGTGCCAGCAGTTTCCTGGCGGGAGAGCAGTTCTTC. This gives the protein CASSFLAGEQFF.

This clonotype was observed a handful of times. This chain uses TRBV27 with TRBJ2-3; D gene ambiguous. Germline values: CDR1 MNHEY, CDR2 SMNVEV (reference sequence). The CDR3 runs 13 residues. V was shortened by 4 bases and J by 5 bases, with 10 bases between the two germline ends. The CDR3 region has the DNA TGTGCCAGCAGTTCCCCTAGTCGAGATACGCAGTATTTT. The encoded protein is CASSSPSRDTQYF.

This clonotype was seen a handful of times. This chain uses TRBV5-1 with TRBJ2-5; D perhaps matches TRBD2 (5 bases). Germline V lookup: CDR1 SGHRS, CDR2 YFSETQ. V lost 0 bases and J 5 bases, leaving 17 bases between the germline ends. The CDR3 has 16 amino acids. The CDR3 region is CASSLEVRGIRETQYF. Written as DNA, the CDR3 is TGCGCCAGCAGCTTGGAGGTCCGGGGTATTCGGGAGACCCAGTACTTC.